These 24 T cell receptor beta chains were sequenced from one sample in a study of cytomegalovirus exposure and HLA in healthy donors. The PCR used 60 Vbeta and 13 Jbeta primers. The protocol was immunoSEQ multiplex PCR, while the TCRdb copy is restricted to in-frame clones and leaves out a portion. The sample shows 200,000 to 250,000 clones, approximately 80% of them seen only once. The sequenced material came from PBMCs. These receptors all stem from a middle-aged woman in good health and CMV-seronegative.

This chain joins TRBV29-1 and TRBJ1-3; 7 bases line up with TRBD1. The CDR3 has 13 amino acids. Germline loops: CDR1 SQVTM, CDR2 ANQGSEA. With V trimmed by 5 bases and J by 4 bases, 5 bases remained unmatched. The CDR3 DNA reads TGCAGCGTTTTGACAGGGCTCGGAAACACCATATATTTT. It yields the protein CSVLTGLGNTIYF.

The chain combines TRBV9 with TRBJ1-2, with D perhaps matching TRBD1 (5 bases). Germline CDR1 SGDLS, CDR2 YYNGEE. With 4 bases removed from V and 6 bases from J, the gap between germline ends came to 13 bases. The CDR3 contains 13 residues. The CDR3 protein is CASSTRQSHGYTF. The CDR3 DNA reads TGTGCCAGCAGCACCCGACAGTCACATGGCTACACCTTC.

The V and J genes are TRBV7-2 and TRBJ2-7; possible D gene TRBD2, 5 bases. Trimming cost V 5 bases and J 4 bases, with 18 bases left between them. This CDR3 region has 15 residues. Per germline, CDR1 SGHTA and CDR2 FQGNSA. The CDR3 spells CASSPAGRLPYEQYF. CDR3 bases: TGTGCCAGCAGCCCCGCGGGTCGGCTCCCTTACGAGCAGTACTTC.

The chain links TRBV7-2 to TRBJ2-7, with 8 bases that match TRBD1. Germline trimming cut 5 bases from V and 11 bases from J; bases unmatched to any gene: 17. CDR1 and CDR2 from the germline V gene are SGHTA and FQGNSA. The length of the CDR3 is 15 residues. The CDR3 coding sequence is TGTGCCAGCAGCCCAACGAGGACAGGGTTAACTCTCGAGTACTTC. Translation gives CASSPTRTGLTLEYF.

The chain employs TRBV7-3 and TRBJ2-1, with 8 positions matching TRBD1. In germline, CDR1 is SGHTA, CDR2 FQGTGA. This CDR3 contains 15 residues. J lost 3 bases, V lost 6 bases, and 7 bases had no gene match. CDR3 region: CASSLGQGFYNEQFF. CDR3 DNA sequence: TGTGCCAGCAGTCTAGGACAGGGATTCTACAATGAGCAGTTCTTC.

J is TRBJ2-5 and V is TRBV5-6; 8 nucleotides line up with TRBD1. The V gene's germline CDR1 is SGHDT and CDR2 YYEEEE. The CDR3 has 14 amino acids. V lost 4 bases, J lost 4 bases, and 6 bases stayed unmatched. This chain's CDR3 is CASSAGQGPETQYF. DNA of the CDR3: TGTGCCAGCAGCGCCGGACAGGGCCCAGAGACCCAGTACTTC.

The chain carries TRBV29-1 and TRBJ2-1, with D perhaps TRBD2 (6 bases). CDR3 length: 16 amino acids. The ends were cut back, 7 bases at V and 0 bases at J, with 19 bases in the middle. From germline, CDR1 is SQVTM and CDR2 ANQGSEA. The CDR3 protein is CSAEPLAGSSYNEQFF. The CDR3 region has the DNA TGCAGCGCCGAACCCCTCGCGGGGAGCTCCTACAATGAGCAGTTCTTC.

This CDR3 reads CASSQGGAGKVVETQYF. The CDR3 DNA sequence: TGTGCCAGCAGCCAAGGTGGAGCGGGGAAGGTCGTGGAGACCCAGTACTTC. The chain links TRBV4-2 to TRBJ2-5, with 7 bases identical to TRBD2. The CDR3 runs 17 residues. J lost 5 bases, V lost 1 base, and 13 bases had no gene match. Germline lookup yields CDR1 LGHNA and CDR2 YNFKEQ.

As for this clone: One end of the junction varies from germline; a read error may be responsible. The gene calls are TRBV7-9 and TRBJ1-5; D may be TRBD1 (6 bases). The CDR3 totals 14 residues. CDR1 and CDR2 from the germline V gene are SEHNR and FQNEAQ (reference sequence). In DNA form, the CDR3 reads TGTTCCAGCAGCTTAGGAGCAGGGGATCAGCCCCAGCATTTT. It is translated as CSSSLGAGDQPQHF. The full variable domain, with the rest looked up from reference TRBV7-9 and TRBJ1-5, is DTGVSQNPRHKITKRGQNVTFRCDPISEHNRLYWYRQTLGQGPEFLTYFQNEAQLEKSRLLSDRFSAERPKGSFSTLEIQRTEQGDSAMYLCSSSLGAGDQPQHFGDGTRLSIL.

The V gene is TRBV10-2, the J gene TRBJ1-5; no reliable D call. V was pared by 7 bases and J by 5 bases, with 15 bases between. Germline V gives CDR1 WSHSY, CDR2 SAAADI. CDR3 length: 14 amino acids. The CDR3 DNA reads TGCGCCAGCACCCCCCGCACGCGAGATCAGCCCCAGCATTTT. It is translated as CASTPRTRDQPQHF.

The chain uses TRBV30 and TRBJ1-2; 7 positions agree with TRBD1. Germline V lookup: CDR1 GTSNPN, CDR2 SVGIG (reference sequence). The CDR3 contains 12 residues. The J segment lost 7 bases and the V segment lost 8 bases, leaving 10 bases of the junction unmatched. CDR3 nucleotides: TGTGCCCTAGGACAGGAAGGGGTTGGCTACACCTTC. It is translated as CALGQEGVGYTF. Variable domain in full (rest from reference TRBV30 and TRBJ1-2): SQTIHQWPATLVQPVGSPLSLECTVEGTSNPNLYWYRQAAGRGLQLLFYSVGIGQISSEVPQNLSASRPQDRQFILSSKKLLLSDSGFYLCALGQEGVGYTFGSGTRLTVV.

The chain combines TRBV9 with TRBJ1-6; D gene ambiguous. The CDR3 is 16 residues long. V was shortened by 3 bases and J by 3 bases, with 13 bases between the two germline ends. Looked up from germline, CDR1 is SGDLS and CDR2 is YYNGEE. This CDR3 is CASSASDQYYNSPLHF. The CDR3 DNA reads as TGTGCCAGCAGCGCCTCTGATCAGTACTATAATTCACCCCTCCACTTT.

The chain carries TRBV5-1 and TRBJ1-1; 7 bases match TRBD1. CDR3 length: 14 amino acids. Germline V CDR1 and CDR2: SGHRS, YFSETQ. Trimming cost V 3 bases and J 6 bases; bases outside gene matches: 8. CDR3 sequence (DNA): TGCGCCAGCAGCTCTAGCCGGGACAGCTCTGAAGCTTTCTTT. Translating it yields CASSSSRDSSEAFF. The full variable domain, its missing parts supplied by reference TRBV5-1 and TRBJ1-1, is KAGVTQTPRYLIKTRGQQVTLSCSPISGHRSVSWYQQTPGQGLQFLFEYFSETQRNKGNFPGRFSGRQFSNSRSEMNVSTLELGDSALYLCASSSSRDSSEAFFGQGTRLTVV.

The V call is TRBV15, the J call TRBJ2-3, with 13 bases that match TRBD2. The CDR3 runs 16 residues. V shed 0 bases, J shed 5 bases, and the junction held 2 bases outside the gene matches. Looked up from germline, CDR1 is LNHNV and CDR2 is YYDKDF (reference sequence). Here the CDR3 DNA reads TGTGCCACCAGCAGAGATCGACTAGCGGGGGGAGATACGCAGTATTTT. Protein sequence: CATSRDRLAGGDTQYF.

This clone appeared once. The V gene is TRBV9, the J gene TRBJ2-1; 11 nucleotides match TRBD2. CDR1 and CDR2 (germline): SGDLS, YYNGEE. V lost 4 bases, J lost 4 bases, and 13 bases stayed unmatched. This CDR3 region has 18 residues. Here the CDR3 DNA reads TGTGCCAGCAGCCCAGGGACTAGCGGATTCGAGGATTACAATGAGCAGTTCTTC. The encoded protein is CASSPGTSGFEDYNEQFF. The whole variable domain, filled in from reference TRBV9 and TRBJ2-1, reads DSGVTQTPKHLITATGQRVTLRCSPRSGDLSVYWYQQSLDQGLQFLIQYYNGEERAKGNILERFSAQQFPDLHSELNLSSLELGDSALYFCASSPGTSGFEDYNEQFFGPGTRLTVL.

The gene calls are TRBV5-1 and TRBJ2-5; perhaps TRBD1 as D (5 bases). The V end lost 0 bases, the J end lost 8 bases, and 11 bases lay between the germline ends. The CDR3 is 13 amino acids. The germline CDR1 and CDR2 sequences are SGHRS and YFSETQ. In DNA, the CDR3 is TGCGCCAGCAGCTTGGAAGGGGAATGCACCCAGTACTTC. This translates into CASSLEGECTQYF.

The rearrangement links TRBV5-1 to TRBJ2-5; 8 nucleotides agree with TRBD1. The germline V gene has CDR1 SGHRS and CDR2 YFSETQ. The CDR3 extends over 15 amino acids. Trimming removed 0 bases from V and 2 bases from J; junction bases left unmatched: 3. CDR3 region: CASSLARQGQETQYF. CDR3 sequence (DNA): TGCGCCAGCAGCTTGGCCCGACAGGGGCAAGAGACCCAGTACTTC.

V is TRBV9 and J is TRBJ2-5; the D is unclear. Deletions cut 0 bases from V and 4 bases from J, with 13 bases between. This CDR3 spans 15 amino acids. Germline V gene sequence: CDR1 SGDLS, CDR2 YYNGEE. CDR3 region: CASSVDWQNGETQYF. The DNA for the CDR3 is TGTGCCAGCAGCGTAGATTGGCAAAATGGAGAGACCCAGTACTTC.

Comment on this clone: Other DNA sequences of this sample code for an identical CDR3. J is TRBJ1-2 and V is TRBV7-3, with 7 positions matching TRBD1. CDR3 size: 13 residues. With V trimmed by 5 bases and J by 3 bases, 3 bases remained unmatched. The germline V gene has CDR1 SGHTA and CDR2 FQGTGA. CDR3 loop: CASSLQGDYGYTF. CDR3 coding DNA: TGTGCCAGCAGCCTTCAGGGGGACTATGGCTACACCTTC.

This clone was counted between two and nine times. Other DNA sequences in this sample translate to the same CDR3. The chain's CDR3 is CASSLDYQPQHF. In DNA form, the CDR3 reads TGTGCCAGCAGCTTGGACTATCAGCCCCAGCATTTT. The chain carries TRBV7-9 and TRBJ1-5; D is undetermined. The length of the CDR3 is 12 residues. Trimming shortened V by 3 bases and J by 5 bases, and 5 bases separated the two germline ends. Germline CDR1 is SEHNR and CDR2 is FQNEAQ (reference sequence).

Only one count was recorded for this clone. This chain links TRBV9 with TRBJ2-5; D may be TRBD2 (7 bases). The CDR3 consists of 14 residues. The ends were cut back, 0 bases at V and 7 bases at J, with 13 bases in the middle. CDR1 is SGDLS, CDR2 YYNGEE, per germline. Here the CDR3 DNA reads TGTGCCAGCAGCGTAGAGGGGGGGTTAGGGACCCAGTACTTC. Protein: CASSVEGGLGTQYF. The full variable domain, its missing parts supplied by reference TRBV9 and TRBJ2-5, is DSGVTQTPKHLITATGQRVTLRCSPRSGDLSVYWYQQSLDQGLQFLIQYYNGEERAKGNILERFSAQQFPDLHSELNLSSLELGDSALYFCASSVEGGLGTQYFGPGTRLLVL.

J is TRBJ2-5 and V is TRBV19, with 9 bases fitting TRBD1. Germline V gives CDR1 LNHDA, CDR2 SQIVND (reference sequence). This CDR3 is built from 16 residues. V gave up 4 bases and J gave up 5 bases; unmatched junction bases: 11. CDR3 bases: TGTGCCAGTAGTACGCCAATGACAGGGGGAGGTGAGACCCAGTACTTC. Translating it yields CASSTPMTGGGETQYF.

The CDR3 bases are TGTGCCAGCAGCTTGGACAAGGGGTATTCACCCCTCCACTTT. Amino acids: CASSLDKGYSPLHF. The chain has TRBV5-4 and TRBJ1-6, with D tentatively TRBD1 (5 bases). V lost 0 bases to trimming and J lost 8 bases, with 9 bases between them. The length of the CDR3 is 14 residues. The germline gives CDR1 SGHNT, CDR2 YYREEE (reference sequence). Variable domain in full (rest from reference TRBV5-4 and TRBJ1-6): ETGVTQSPTHLIKTRGQQVTLRCSSQSGHNTVSWYQQALGQGPQFIFQYYREEENGRGNFPPRFSGLQFPNYSSELNVNALELDDSALYLCASSLDKGYSPLHFGNGTRLTVT.

The chain uses TRBV19 and TRBJ1-5; a possible D gene is TRBD1 (6 bases). The V end was cut by 3 bases, the J end by 4 bases, with 16 bases between. Germline CDR1 is LNHDA and CDR2 is SQIVND (reference sequence). This CDR3 is 16 amino acids long. CDR3 in amino acids: CASSILGSQGNQPQHF. As DNA, the CDR3 is TGTGCCAGTAGTATCCTAGGTAGTCAGGGGAATCAGCCCCAGCATTTT.